These T cell receptor beta chains were read from a single sample in a study of cytomegalovirus exposure and HLA in healthy donors. Assay: immunoSEQ multiplex PCR; the TCRdb copy retains only in-frame clones and omits some. The sample has 150,000 to 200,000 clones, approximately 83% seen once; the top ten hold about 9.3%. Sample: PBMCs. The receptors shown here come from a man aged 18 to 30 in good health and CMV-seropositive. The CDR3 runs from the conserved cysteine through the conserved F or W. D genes are given only for firm matches. A row's size may be missing; if present it is once, few, many or a size class.

j_call: TRBJ2-5; clone_size: NA; d_call: NA; v_call: TRBV5-1; cdr3_nt: TGCGCCAGCAGCCGAATTACAGGGATCGTGGAGACCCAGTACTTC; cdr3_aa: CASSRITGIVETQYF
j_call: TRBJ2-3; clone_size: NA; d_call: NA; v_call: TRBV7-6; cdr3_nt: TGTGCCAGCAGCCCACGGAGGATGGGCCCCGATACGCAGTATTTT; cdr3_aa: CASSPRRMGPDTQYF
j_call: TRBJ2-2; clone_size: once; d_call: TRBD1; v_call: TRBV19; cdr3_nt: TGTGCCAGTAGTCCCCGGGACAGGGGATTGACCGGGGAGCTGTTTTTT; cdr3_aa: CASSPRDRGLTGELFF
j_call: TRBJ2-3; clone_size: NA; d_call: NA; v_call: TRBV9; cdr3_nt: TGTGCCAGCAGCGTATATGGCAGGAACACAGATACGCAGTATTTT; cdr3_aa: CASSVYGRNTDTQYF
j_call: TRBJ2-5; clone_size: NA; d_call: NA; v_call: TRBV27; cdr3_nt: TGTGCCAGCAAAAATATGGCAGGCGCTCAAGAGACCCAGTACTTC; cdr3_aa: CASKNMAGAQETQYF
j_call: TRBJ2-3; clone_size: NA; d_call: NA; v_call: TRBV5-6; cdr3_nt: TGTGCCAGCAGCTGGACGATCGATGAGGGTACGCAGTATTTT; cdr3_aa: CASSWTIDEGTQYF
j_call: TRBJ2-7; clone_size: NA; d_call: NA; v_call: TRBV29-1; cdr3_nt: TGCAGCGTTGAAGTCGTGGGAGCCTACGAGCAGTACTTC; cdr3_aa: CSVEVVGAYEQYF
j_call: TRBJ2-3; clone_size: NA; d_call: TRBD1; v_call: TRBV19; cdr3_nt: TGTGCCAGTATACAGGGGACGGGGAGCACAGATACGCAGTATTTT; cdr3_aa: CASIQGTGSTDTQYF
j_call: TRBJ2-7; clone_size: NA; d_call: NA; v_call: TRBV9; cdr3_nt: TGTGCCAGCAGCCGCCGCGGAGGGTACGAGCAGTACTTC; cdr3_aa: CASSRRGGYEQYF
j_call: TRBJ1-2; clone_size: NA; d_call: NA; v_call: TRBV7-9; cdr3_nt: TGTGCCAGCAGCTTAGGTGCGCACCCTTATGGCTACACCTTC; cdr3_aa: CASSLGAHPYGYTF
j_call: TRBJ2-4; clone_size: once; d_call: NA; v_call: TRBV7-2; cdr3_nt: TGTGCCAGCAGCTTAGCCAGCAAAAACATTCAGTACTTC; cdr3_aa: CASSLASKNIQYF
j_call: TRBJ2-3; clone_size: NA; d_call: TRBD2; v_call: TRBV11-3; cdr3_nt: TGTGCCAGCAGCTTACAAGGGACTAGCGGGGGGTTTACGCAGTATTTT; cdr3_aa: CASSLQGTSGGFTQYF
j_call: TRBJ1-1; clone_size: few; d_call: NA; v_call: TRBV7-9; cdr3_nt: TGTGCCAGCAGCCCTTACACTGAAGCTTTCTTT; cdr3_aa: CASSPYTEAFF
j_call: TRBJ1-2; clone_size: NA; d_call: NA; v_call: TRBV5-1; cdr3_nt: TGCGCCAGCAGCTTGGACAGGAGATATGGCTACACCTTC; cdr3_aa: CASSLDRRYGYTF
j_call: TRBJ1-1; clone_size: once; d_call: NA; v_call: TRBV9; cdr3_nt: TGTGCCAGCAGCGTAGCTTCGTTTGACACTGAAGCTTTCTTT; cdr3_aa: CASSVASFDTEAFF
j_call: TRBJ2-5; clone_size: few; d_call: NA; v_call: TRBV6-5; cdr3_nt: TGTGCCAGCAGTTCCCCCCGGACAGAAGAGACCCAGTACTTC; cdr3_aa: CASSSPRTEETQYF
j_call: TRBJ1-1; clone_size: few; d_call: NA; v_call: TRBV7-9; cdr3_nt: TGTGCCAGCAGCTTAGCGCGGGGAGGGGTCACTGAAGCTTTCTTT; cdr3_aa: CASSLARGGVTEAFF
j_call: TRBJ1-4; clone_size: NA; d_call: NA; v_call: TRBV5-1; cdr3_nt: TGCGCCAGCAGCCCCCGGGCTACAGGCCTTAATGAAAAACTGTTTTTT; cdr3_aa: CASSPRATGLNEKLFF
j_call: TRBJ1-2; clone_size: NA; d_call: TRBD1; v_call: TRBV18; cdr3_nt: TGTGCCAGCTCACAGGGAGAGGGGGCTTACTATGGCTACACCTTC; cdr3_aa: CASSQGEGAYYGYTF
j_call: TRBJ2-1; clone_size: NA; d_call: NA; v_call: TRBV11-1; cdr3_nt: TGTGCCAGCAGCTTTCGCAGGGACTCCTACAATGAGCAGTTCTTC; cdr3_aa: CASSFRRDSYNEQFF
j_call: TRBJ2-7; clone_size: NA; d_call: NA; v_call: TRBV11-2; cdr3_nt: TGTGCCAGCAGCTTAGCCGAGCGGATGGAGCAGTACTTC; cdr3_aa: CASSLAERMEQYF
j_call: TRBJ2-5; clone_size: NA; d_call: TRBD2; v_call: TRBV29-1; cdr3_nt: TGCAGCGCTGAACGGGAGGGAGAGACCCAGTACTTC; cdr3_aa: CSAEREGETQYF